This T cell receptor (beta chain) was observed in a study of beta chain features in type 1 diabetes. Study-wide results and caveats: Shortening that was moderate but significant affected the TCRB CDR3s of Type 1 diabetes patients in all four CD4+ subsets.

V gave up 9 bases and J gave up 1 base, with 11 bases separating them. CDR3 length: 13 amino acids. The germline V gene encodes CDR1 MNHNS and CDR2 SASEGT. Using CD45RO/CCR7/CD25/CD127/CD95/CD27, CD4+ naive, central memory, regulatory and stem cell-like memory cells were sorted. This clone was counted a few times. Its antigen is undetermined. Reverse transcription of all isolated RNA meant that expressed TCRB transcripts were sequenced. Sequencing used immunoSEQ multiplex PCR; TCRdb keeps in-frame clones, though not all of them. The repertoire consists of some 250,000 clones, with approximately 10% occurring once and the leading ten covering over 0.015%.

The chain employs TRBV6-1 and TRBJ2-3; TRBD2 might be the D (5 bases). The sequence was obtained from a man younger than 45 with type 1 diabetes. Source material: naive CD4+ T cells from blood. The CDR3 nucleotides read TGTGCCAGTTTATTTAGCGGCACAGATACGCAGTATTTT. Translation gives CASLFSGTDTQYF.